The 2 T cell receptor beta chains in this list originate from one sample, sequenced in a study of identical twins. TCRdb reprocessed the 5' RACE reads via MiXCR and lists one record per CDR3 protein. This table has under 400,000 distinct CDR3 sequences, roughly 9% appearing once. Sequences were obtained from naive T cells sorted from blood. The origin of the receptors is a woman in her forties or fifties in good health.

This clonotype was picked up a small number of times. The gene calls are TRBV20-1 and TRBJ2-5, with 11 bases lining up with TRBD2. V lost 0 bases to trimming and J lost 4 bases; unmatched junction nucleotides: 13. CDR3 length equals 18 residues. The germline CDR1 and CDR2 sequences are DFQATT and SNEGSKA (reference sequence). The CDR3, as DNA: TGCAGTGCTAGAGATCCGTCGGTAGCGGGAGGGCTTGGAGAGACCCAGTACTTC. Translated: CSARDPSVAGGLGETQYF.

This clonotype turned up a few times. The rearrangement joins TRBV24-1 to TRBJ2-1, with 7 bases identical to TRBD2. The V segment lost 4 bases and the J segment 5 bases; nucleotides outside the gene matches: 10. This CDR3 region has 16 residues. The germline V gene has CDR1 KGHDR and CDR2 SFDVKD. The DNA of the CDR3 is TGTGCCACCAGTGACCCGAAGGAGCTAGCGGACAATGAGCAGTTCTTC. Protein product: CATSDPKELADNEQFF.